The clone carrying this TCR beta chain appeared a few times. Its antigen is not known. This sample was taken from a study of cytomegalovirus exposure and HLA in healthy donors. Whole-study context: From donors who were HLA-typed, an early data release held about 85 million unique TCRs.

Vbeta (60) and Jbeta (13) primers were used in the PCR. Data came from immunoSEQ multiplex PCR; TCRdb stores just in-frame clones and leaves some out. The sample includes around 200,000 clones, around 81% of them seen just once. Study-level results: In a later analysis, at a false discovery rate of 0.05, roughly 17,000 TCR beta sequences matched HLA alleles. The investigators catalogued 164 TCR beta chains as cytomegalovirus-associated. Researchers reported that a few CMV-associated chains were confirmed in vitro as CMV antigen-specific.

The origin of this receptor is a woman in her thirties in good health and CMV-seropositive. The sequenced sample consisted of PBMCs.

The CDR3 protein is CASSYGPGTTGNTIYF. The DNA for the CDR3 is TGTGCCAGCAGTTATGGTCCAGGGACAACTGGAAACACCATATATTTT. The chain is built from TRBV6-5 and TRBJ1-3; maybe TRBD1 (6 bases). Trimming removed 3 bases at V and 2 bases at J, with 14 bases between. Germline CDR1 reads MNHEY; CDR2 reads SVGAGI. The CDR3 consists of 16 residues.